The 25 T cell receptor beta chains given below trace back to one sample, sequenced in a study of blood T cell repertoires in COVID-19. The method was immunoSEQ multiplex PCR; TCRdb's version includes in-frame clones alone and lacks a portion of them. The sample records about 220,000 clones, more than 70% being singletons. Specimen: peripheral blood. The receptor set was obtained from a woman at least 80 years old with acute or convalescent COVID-19.

The chain couples TRBV29-1 to TRBJ1-2; the D is unclear. The CDR3 runs 12 residues. Germline V gene data show CDR1 as SQVTM and CDR2 as ANQGSEA. Trimming left V 4 bases short and J 2 bases short, with 8 bases between. In DNA form, the CDR3 reads TGCAGCGTTGGTGACGGGAACTATGGCTACACCTTC. It is translated as CSVGDGNYGYTF.

The chain carries TRBV6-1 and TRBJ1-3, with 9 bases fitting TRBD1. The CDR3 covers 16 residues. V shed 4 bases and J 0 bases; nucleotides not matched to a gene: 4. CDR1 and CDR2 (germline): MNHNS, SASEGT. CDR3 bases: TGTGCCAGCAGTGGGGGACAGGGAAGCTCTGGAAACACCATATATTTT. Protein sequence: CASSGGQGSSGNTIYF.

The V gene is TRBV2, the J gene TRBJ1-1, with D unclear. This CDR3 is 13 amino acids long. The germline V gene has CDR1 SNHLY and CDR2 FYNNEI. Deletions cut 4 bases from V and 4 bases from J, with 10 bases between. Here the CDR3 DNA reads TGTGCCAGCAGTGCCGAGGTAACCACTGAAGCTTTCTTT. This codes for CASSAEVTTEAFF.

The chain has TRBV9 and TRBJ2-3, with a possible D match to TRBD1 (6 bases). CDR3 length equals 15 residues. Trimming removed 4 bases at V and 2 bases at J, with 14 bases between. Germline CDR1 SGDLS, CDR2 YYNGEE. CDR3 in DNA: TGTGCCAGCAGCCTACAGACAGGTTCCACAGATACGCAGTATTTT. Translated: CASSLQTGSTDTQYF.

The genes are TRBV3-1 (or the pseudogene TRBV3-2) and TRBJ1-2, with unresolved D. Trimming removed 1 base from V and 3 bases from J, with 15 bases in between. CDR3 size: 16 residues. Germline V gene data show CDR1 as LGHDT and CDR2 as YNNKEL (reference sequence). The CDR3 loop reads CASSQGSQGLHYGYTF. CDR3 nucleotides: TGTGCCAGCAGCCAAGGGTCACAAGGACTGCACTATGGCTACACCTTC.

This clone was seen just once. The chain has TRBV19 and TRBJ2-3; D is possibly TRBD1 (6 bases). CDR1 is LNHDA, CDR2 SQIVND, per germline (reference sequence). V dropped 2 bases and J dropped 4 bases, with 13 bases sitting between them. The CDR3 extends over 15 amino acids. The CDR3 bases are TGTGCCAGTAGTATATTTCAGGGGCTGGCAGATACGCAGTATTTT. This gives the protein CASSIFQGLADTQYF.

The V and J genes are TRBV5-6 and TRBJ1-2; D perhaps matches TRBD1 (5 bases). The germline V and J ends were trimmed by 6 bases and 7 bases, with 16 bases remaining between them. There are 13 residues in the CDR3. CDR1 SGHDT and CDR2 YYEEEE come from the germline V gene. CDR3 region: CASTRDRLGGYTF. The CDR3 DNA sequence: TGTGCCAGCACCCGGGACCGACTAGGTGGCTACACCTTC. Based on the CDR3 plus reference TRBV5-6 and TRBJ1-2, the full variable domain is DAGVTQSPTHLIKTRGQQVTLRCSPKSGHDTVSWYQQALGQGPQFIFQYYEEEERQRGNFPDRFSGHQFPNYSSELNVNALLLGDSALYLCASTRDRLGGYTFGSGTRLTVV.

CDR3 residues: CSASGGRMNTEAFF. CDR3 nucleotide sequence: TGCAGTGCTAGTGGGGGCCGCATGAACACTGAAGCTTTCTTT. This chain joins TRBV20-1 and TRBJ1-1; TRBD1 is a possible D gene (6 bases). CDR1 is DFQATT, CDR2 SNEGSKA, per germline (reference sequence). V gave up 3 bases and J gave up 0 bases, with 11 bases separating them. The CDR3 is 14 amino acids.

The V call is TRBV10-3, the J call TRBJ1-2; D remains ambiguous. The CDR3 has 14 residues. Deletions cut 1 base from V and 6 bases from J, with 12 bases between. Germline CDR1 is ENHRY and CDR2 is SYGVKD. In nucleotides, the CDR3 is TGTGCCATCAGTGAGTACCGGGGAGGCGATGGCTACACCTTC. It translates to CAISEYRGGDGYTF.

This clone was detected only once. The CDR3 reads CASSQVRQGVGEAFF. The CDR3 region has the DNA TGTGCCAGCAGCCAAGTCAGACAGGGAGTAGGGGAAGCTTTCTTT. The J gene is TRBJ1-1, the V gene TRBV3-1 (or the pseudogene TRBV3-2); 7 bases match TRBD1. V lost 1 base to trimming and J lost 8 bases; unmatched junction nucleotides: 10. Germline lookup yields CDR1 LGHDT and CDR2 YNNKEL (reference sequence). The length of the CDR3 is 15 residues.

This chain links TRBV7-9 with TRBJ1-4; possibly TRBD1 for D (6 bases). Germline-derived CDR1 and CDR2 are SEHNR and FQNEAQ (reference sequence). The length of the CDR3 is 15 residues. Trimming cost V 1 base and J 5 bases, with 11 bases left between them. The CDR3 is CASSLEGGPNEKLFF. CDR3 DNA: TGTGCCAGCAGCTTAGAGGGGGGGCCCAATGAAAAACTGTTTTTT.

The J gene is TRBJ2-7, the V gene TRBV5-4, with 9 bases matching TRBD1. V lost 0 bases, J lost 1 base, and 5 bases stayed unmatched. The CDR3 loop spans 16 amino acids. Germline CDR1 SGHNT, CDR2 YYREEE (reference sequence). The CDR3 DNA reads as TGTGCCAGCAGCTTGGCGAGCGGGACAGGGTCCTACGAGCAGTACTTC. Translated: CASSLASGTGSYEQYF.

The CDR3 DNA reads as TGTGCCAGCAGCTTAGGAGCGGGGGCCTTCTACAATGAGCAGTTCTTC. Amino acid sequence: CASSLGAGAFYNEQFF. The chain employs TRBV7-2 and TRBJ2-1, with TRBD2 matching over 8 bases. CDR1 is SGHTA, CDR2 FQGNSA, per germline. After removal of 1 base from V and 3 bases from J, the junction contained 5 bases not matched to a gene. The CDR3 is 16 amino acids.

This clone occurred a few times. The rearrangement links TRBV7-8 to TRBJ2-2; no clear D. Per the germline V gene, CDR1 is SGHVS and CDR2 is FQNEAQ. The CDR3 covers 16 residues. V lost 0 bases to trimming and J lost 0 bases, with 8 bases between them. Here the CDR3 reads CASSLAGRANTGELFF. As DNA, the CDR3 is TGTGCCAGCAGCTTAGCTGGGCGAGCGAACACCGGGGAGCTGTTTTTT.

This rearrangement joins TRBV27 to TRBJ1-5; maybe TRBD1 (6 bases). V was clipped by 3 bases and J by 5 bases, with 11 bases between them. The germline CDR1 and CDR2 sequences are MNHEY and SMNVEV (reference sequence). The CDR3 contains 14 residues. This CDR3 reads CASSFLQGYQPQHF. For the CDR3, the DNA is TGTGCCAGCAGTTTCCTTCAGGGGTATCAGCCCCAGCATTTT.

The chain is built from TRBV13 and TRBJ2-1; 10 nucleotides match TRBD1. This CDR3 has 13 residues. The trim removed 5 bases at V and 9 bases at J, leaving 4 bases unmatched. From germline, CDR1 is PRHDT and CDR2 FYEKMQ (reference sequence). The DNA of the CDR3 is TGTGCCAGCAGCCTCCGGACAGGGGGTGAGCAGTTCTTC. It yields the protein CASSLRTGGEQFF.

V usage is TRBV7-9 and J usage is TRBJ1-1; D unclear. V was clipped by 4 bases and J by 1 base, with 7 bases between them. The germline V gene encodes CDR1 SEHNR and CDR2 FQNEAQ (reference sequence). The CDR3 length is 13 residues. The chain's CDR3 is CASSYTPNTEAFF. CDR3 DNA sequence: TGTGCCAGCAGCTACACACCGAACACTGAAGCTTTCTTT.

The chain couples TRBV5-1 to TRBJ2-3; 8 bases align to TRBD2. V shed 1 base and J 0 bases; nucleotides not matched to a gene: 4. Germline V gives CDR1 SGHRS, CDR2 YFSETQ. The CDR3 totals 16 residues. The CDR3 DNA reads TGCGCCAGCAGCTTGAGCGGGGGCTATAGCACAGATACGCAGTATTTT. The encoded protein is CASSLSGGYSTDTQYF.

The V call is TRBV15, the J call TRBJ2-5; a weak D match, TRBD1 (6 bases). Per the germline V gene, CDR1 is LNHNV and CDR2 is YYDKDF (reference sequence). The CDR3 length is 12 residues. V was shortened by 6 bases and J by 5 bases, with 10 bases between the two germline ends. This chain's CDR3 is CATSWGRETQYF. The CDR3, as DNA: TGTGCCACCAGTTGGGGGCGGGAGACCCAGTACTTC.

V gene TRBV7-9 combines with J gene TRBJ1-1, with D perhaps matching TRBD1 (5 bases). Germline V gives CDR1 SEHNR, CDR2 FQNEAQ (reference sequence). The V end lost 5 bases, the J end lost 1 base, and 11 bases lay between the germline ends. The CDR3 totals 14 residues. CDR3: CASSPNTGNTEAFF. In DNA, the CDR3 is TGTGCCAGCAGCCCAAACACAGGGAACACTGAAGCTTTCTTT.

V is TRBV2 and J is TRBJ1-2, with TRBD1 matching 11 bases. The CDR3 length is 15 residues. The germline V gene encodes CDR1 SNHLY and CDR2 FYNNEI. V was clipped by 4 bases and J by 2 bases; unmatched bases: 3. The CDR3 nucleotides read TGTGCCAGCAGTGTGGGACAGGGGGGGAACTATGGCTACACCTTC. Its translation is CASSVGQGGNYGYTF.

The sample holds a few counts of this clone. This chain connects TRBV9 to TRBJ2-1, with 8 bases aligning to TRBD2. Germline V gives CDR1 SGDLS, CDR2 YYNGEE. The CDR3 has 15 amino acids. With 3 bases clipped from V and 8 bases from J, the junction kept 10 bases outside the gene matches. The CDR3 DNA sequence: TGTGCCAGCAGCGCCATGTCTAGCGGGTGGGATGAGCAGTTCTTC. This codes for CASSAMSSGWDEQFF.

The rearrangement links TRBV5-1 to TRBJ1-5; D is unclear. This CDR3 is built from 16 residues. Germline assignment: CDR1 SGHRS and CDR2 YFSETQ. Trimming left V 1 base short and J 5 bases short, with 16 bases between. The CDR3: CASSLSAARPDQPQHF. The CDR3 coding sequence is TGCGCCAGCAGCTTGTCGGCGGCTAGGCCTGATCAGCCCCAGCATTTT.

Turning to this clone: The sample has other DNA sequences that encode this CDR3 too. The gene calls are TRBV9 and TRBJ2-1, with TRBD2 identical over 7 bases. Germline trimming cut 0 bases from V and 0 bases from J; bases unmatched to any gene: 0. Germline CDR1 and CDR2: SGDLS and YYNGEE. The CDR3 totals 15 residues. The CDR3 reads CASSVAGGSYNEQFF. Written as DNA, the CDR3 is TGTGCCAGCAGCGTAGCGGGGGGCTCCTACAATGAGCAGTTCTTC.

This clone has a single count. The rearrangement links TRBV12-3 or TRBV12-4 to TRBJ1-5; a possible D gene is TRBD1 (6 bases). Trimming pared 6 bases from V and 6 bases from J, leaving 12 bases between. The CDR3 spans 13 residues. CDR3 sequence (DNA): TGTGCCAGCAGCTACAGGGCCAGTCAGCCCCAGCATTTT. Amino acids: CASSYRASQPQHF.